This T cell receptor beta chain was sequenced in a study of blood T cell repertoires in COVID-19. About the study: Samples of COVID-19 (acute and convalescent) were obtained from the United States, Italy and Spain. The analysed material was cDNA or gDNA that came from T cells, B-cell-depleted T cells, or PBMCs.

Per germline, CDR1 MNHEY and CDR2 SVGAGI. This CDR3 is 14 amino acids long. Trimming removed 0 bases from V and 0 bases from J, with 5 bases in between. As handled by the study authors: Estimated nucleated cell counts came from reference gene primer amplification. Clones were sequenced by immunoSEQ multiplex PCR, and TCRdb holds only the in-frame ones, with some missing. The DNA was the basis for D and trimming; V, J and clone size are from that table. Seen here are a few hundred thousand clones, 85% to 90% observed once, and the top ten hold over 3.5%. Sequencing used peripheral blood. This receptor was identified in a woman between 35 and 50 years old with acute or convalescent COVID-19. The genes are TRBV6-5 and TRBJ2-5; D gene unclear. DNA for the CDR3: TGTGCCAGCAGTTACTCGGCTTACCAAGAGACCCAGTACTTC. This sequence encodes CASSYSAYQETQYF.